This TCR beta chain was identified during a study of regulatory T cells in long-lasting Graves disease. Study-wide results and caveats: Favored usage of TRBV28, TRBJ1-2 and TRBJ2-5 was recorded in persistent disease.

The CDR3 covers 12 residues. The germline V and J ends were trimmed by 6 bases and 8 bases, with 8 bases remaining between them. Germline V gives CDR1 LGHDT, CDR2 YNNKEL (reference sequence). For this clonotype: The antigen remains undetermined.

Assembly of TCR beta libraries relied on iRepertoire HTBI primers together with Arm-PCR of CDR3 regions. TCRdb called the multiplex PCR reads again in MiXCR, with one record for every CDR3 protein. The sample lists 400,000 to 550,000 distinct CDR3 sequences, roughly 15% occurring once. Time point indicated: newly diagnosed GD, antithyroid drugs for less than 3 months. Researchers made the TCR library from RNA that was extracted from PBMCs. This sample was shared with a second study, whose subject was T cells in Graves' hyperthyroidism and ophthalmopathy.

The receptor was isolated from a woman under 30 with Graves disease. Sequenced material: peripheral blood mononuclear cells (PBMCs), taken at new diagnosis, from a patient treated with antithyroid drugs. This chain connects TRBV3-1 to TRBJ1-6; D is unclear. DNA for the CDR3: TGTGCCAGCAGGACCGGTTATTCACCCCTCCACTTT. Translation: CASRTGYSPLHF. Combining the CDR3 with reference TRBV3-1 and TRBJ1-6 gives the whole variable domain DTAVSQTPKYLVTQMGNDKSIKCEQNLGHDTMYWYKQDSKKFLKIMFSYNNKELIINETVPNRFSPKSPDKAHLNLHINSLELGDSAVYFCASRTGYSPLHFGNGTRLTVT.